This T cell receptor beta chain was observed in a study of cytotoxic CD8 clonotypes in ibrutinib-treated CLL. Across the study: The average sample held roughly 250,000 productive templates and 96,000 or so productive rearrangements. Findings and limits, study-wide: Few clonotypes were public, and these shrank or held steady under treatment.

Of note for this clone: Its antigen is unknown.

CDR1 and CDR2 from the germline V gene are SGDLS and YYNGEE. V lost 1 base, J lost 3 bases, and 10 bases lay in between. This CDR3 has 15 residues. The method was immunoSEQ multiplex PCR; TCRdb's version includes in-frame clones alone and lacks a portion of them. Among approximately 74,000 clones listed, over 75% were seen once. V usage is TRBV9 and J usage is TRBJ2-2, with D tentatively TRBD2 (7 bases). This clonotype was sampled from a human donor with chronic lymphocytic leukemia. The sequences come from PBMCs, collected at disease progression, from a patient treated with ibrutinib. CDR3 DNA sequence: TGTGCCAGCAGCGTACGGGGGGCGGACACCGGGGAGCTGTTTTTT. Translation: CASSVRGADTGELFF.